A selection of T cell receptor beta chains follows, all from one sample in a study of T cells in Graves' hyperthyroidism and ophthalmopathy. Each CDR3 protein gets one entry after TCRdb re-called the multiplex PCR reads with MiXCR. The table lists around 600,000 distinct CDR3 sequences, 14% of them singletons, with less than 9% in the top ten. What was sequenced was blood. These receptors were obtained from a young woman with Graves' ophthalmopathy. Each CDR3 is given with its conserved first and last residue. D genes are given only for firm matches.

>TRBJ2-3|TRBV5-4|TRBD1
CASSLAWRQGTDTQYF
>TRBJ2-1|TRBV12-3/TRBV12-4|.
CASSPKVLNEQFF
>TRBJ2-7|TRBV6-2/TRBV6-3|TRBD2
CASSRRSGLYEQYF
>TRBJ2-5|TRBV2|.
CASSEGPAQETQYF
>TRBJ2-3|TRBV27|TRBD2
CASSLTGLAGGWGTDTQYF
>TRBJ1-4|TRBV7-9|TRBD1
CASSPRQGSGLWEKLFF
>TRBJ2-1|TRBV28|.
CASIQAQQNFYNEQFF
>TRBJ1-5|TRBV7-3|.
CASSFPRYDQPQHF
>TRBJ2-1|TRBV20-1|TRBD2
CSAVGLAGYNEQFF
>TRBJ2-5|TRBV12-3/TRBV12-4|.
CASTKDGNQETQYF
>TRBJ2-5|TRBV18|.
CASSLGPPNNQETQYF
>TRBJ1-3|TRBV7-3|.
CASSLTGLSGNTIYF
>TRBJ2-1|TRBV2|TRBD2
CASRQVAGVRNEQFF
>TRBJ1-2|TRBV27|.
CASSLAGSPNYGYTF
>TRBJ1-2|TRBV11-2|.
CASSHRNTNYGYTF
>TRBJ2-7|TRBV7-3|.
CASSPRGGSGEQYF
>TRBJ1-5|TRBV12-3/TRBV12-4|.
CASSLVQGNQPQHF
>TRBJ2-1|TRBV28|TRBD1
CASSGAGGLRGEQFF
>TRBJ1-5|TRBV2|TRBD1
CASTPGQPQNQPQHF
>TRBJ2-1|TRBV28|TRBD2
CASSLTSGGWNDEQFF
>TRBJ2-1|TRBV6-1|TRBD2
CATTGGGSYNEQFF
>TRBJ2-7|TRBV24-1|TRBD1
CATSVSGTGNSYEQYF
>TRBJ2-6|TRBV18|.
CASSQGNSGANVLTF
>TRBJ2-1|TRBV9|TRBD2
CASSPLTGLDNGEQFF
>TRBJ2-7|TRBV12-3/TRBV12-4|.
CASSWLRGAGSYEQYF
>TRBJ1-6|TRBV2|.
CASSEDRRLHF
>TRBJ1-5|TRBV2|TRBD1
CASSTKPGQGSFSNQPQHF
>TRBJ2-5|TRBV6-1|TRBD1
CASSRSGQSPGETQYF
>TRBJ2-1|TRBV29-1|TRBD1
CSVEDFGDRGDFNEQFF
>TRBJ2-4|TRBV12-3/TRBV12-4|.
CASSSQTAGRAKNIQYF
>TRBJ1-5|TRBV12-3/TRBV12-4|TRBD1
CARKIRGCPDSHQPQHF
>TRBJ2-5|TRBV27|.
CASSDTGRGEETQYF
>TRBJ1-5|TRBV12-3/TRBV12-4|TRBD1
CASTLGTVGNQPQHF
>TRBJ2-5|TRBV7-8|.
CASSSYPRAAIRETQYF
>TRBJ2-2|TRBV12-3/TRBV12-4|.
CASRRGPYTGELFF
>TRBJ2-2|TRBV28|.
CASSVQGRTGELFF
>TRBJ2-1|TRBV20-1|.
CSARAPGGYNEQFF
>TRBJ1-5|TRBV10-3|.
CAAQDSNQPQHF
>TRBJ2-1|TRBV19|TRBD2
CASSIGLAGNNEQFF
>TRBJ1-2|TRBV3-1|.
CASSQDPGGLNYGYTF
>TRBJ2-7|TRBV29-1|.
CSGGERMNPYEQYF
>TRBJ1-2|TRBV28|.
CASSPRPQSYGYTF
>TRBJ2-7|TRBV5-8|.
CASSFGVMGDEQYF
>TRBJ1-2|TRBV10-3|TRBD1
CAISAPGQGGGYTF
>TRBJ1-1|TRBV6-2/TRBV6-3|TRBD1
CASSYVSSGQEAFF
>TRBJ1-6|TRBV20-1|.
CSARSGQSSYNSPPHF
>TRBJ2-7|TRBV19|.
CASSISGTNEQYF
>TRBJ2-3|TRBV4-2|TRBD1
CASSQSLGQGPKLSTDTQYF
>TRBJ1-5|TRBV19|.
CASSISTYRQPQHF
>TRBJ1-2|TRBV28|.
CASSLPTGYGYTF
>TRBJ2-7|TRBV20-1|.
CSARDDLGLSLYEQYF
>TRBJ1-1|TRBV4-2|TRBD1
CASSHRDQGARNTEAFF
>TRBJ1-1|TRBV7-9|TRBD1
CASRSGGNTEAFF
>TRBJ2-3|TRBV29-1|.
CSTSTASTDTQYF